The rows below give T cell receptor beta chains drawn from one sample of a study of CD8 T cells in ankylosing spondylitis. TCRdb redid the calling of the 5' RACE reads with MiXCR, one entry per CDR3 protein. The repertoire has under 950,000 distinct CDR3 sequences, 19% of them found once; the top ten carry around 19%. Sequences were obtained from blood, either unsorted or a sorted T cell fraction (not recorded which). The receptors were sampled from a male donor with ankylosing spondylitis. The CDR3 runs from the conserved cysteine through the conserved F or W. The order of the fields is CDR3 length, D gene, clone size, J gene, V gene, CDR3 protein, CDR3 DNA. The D gene is left open where the match is weak. Expanded clones are given a class, and other clones once, few, many or no size at all.

length: 14
D: TRBD2
size: NA
J: TRBJ2-2
V: TRBV29-1
CDR3: CSIWLAGGSGELFF
DNA: TGCAGCATTTGGTTAGCGGGAGGGTCCGGGGAGCTGTTTTTT

length: 12
D: NA
size: NA
J: TRBJ1-5
V: TRBV12-3/TRBV12-4
CDR3: CASSFEGQPQHF
DNA: TGTGCCAGCAGTTTTGAGGGTCAGCCCCAGCATTTT

length: 15
D: NA
size: many
J: TRBJ2-5
V: TRBV5-1
CDR3: CASRSGTERLETQYF
DNA: TGCGCCAGCAGATCCGGGACGGAGCGTCTAGAGACCCAGTACTTC

length: 13
D: NA
size: NA
J: TRBJ2-2
V: TRBV5-1
CDR3: CASSSPIKGELFF
DNA: TGCGCCAGCAGCTCTCCCATCAAGGGGGAGCTGTTTTTT

length: 14
D: TRBD2
size: few
J: TRBJ2-3
V: TRBV12-3/TRBV12-4
CDR3: CASNPLAGEDTQYF
DNA: TGTGCCAGCAACCCACTAGCGGGGGAAGATACGCAGTATTTT

length: 15
D: TRBD1
size: many
J: TRBJ1-1
V: TRBV29-1
CDR3: CSVEGGQGKGTEAFF
DNA: TGCAGCGTTGAAGGGGGACAGGGAAAGGGCACTGAAGCTTTCTTT

length: 14
D: NA
size: few
J: TRBJ2-7
V: TRBV10-3
CDR3: CAISESDRAYEQYF
DNA: TGTGCCATCAGTGAGTCGGACAGAGCCTACGAGCAGTACTTC

length: 12
D: NA
size: few
J: TRBJ1-2
V: TRBV18
CDR3: CASSPAGSGYTF
DNA: TGTGCCAGCTCACCAGCAGGGTCCGGCTACACCTTC

length: 14
D: TRBD1
size: NA
J: TRBJ1-2
V: TRBV20-1
CDR3: CSARLLGQGNGYTF
DNA: TGCAGTGCTAGACTCTTGGGACAGGGGAATGGCTACACCTTC

length: 17
D: TRBD2
size: NA
J: TRBJ2-3
V: TRBV6-5
CDR3: CASSYFPLAGGTDTQYF
DNA: TGTGCCAGCAGTTACTTCCCCCTAGCGGGTGGGACAGATACGCAGTATTTT

length: 12
D: NA
size: many
J: TRBJ2-7
V: TRBV20-1
CDR3: CSASPDSSEQYF
DNA: TGCAGTGCTAGCCCCGACAGCAGCGAGCAGTACTTC

length: 13
D: NA
size: few
J: TRBJ1-2
V: TRBV5-5
CDR3: CASSPHGAYGYTF
DNA: TGTGCCAGCAGCCCCCACGGAGCCTATGGCTACACCTTC

length: 18
D: NA
size: few
J: TRBJ2-2
V: TRBV9
CDR3: CASSVNVRALLETGELFF
DNA: TGTGCCAGCAGCGTAAATGTAAGGGCCCTCCTTGAGACCGGGGAGCTGTTTTTT

length: 16
D: TRBD2
size: NA
J: TRBJ2-1
V: TRBV5-1
CDR3: CASSSRLADTYNEQFF
DNA: TGCGCCAGCAGCTCCCGACTAGCGGACACCTACAATGAGCAGTTCTTC

length: 14
D: TRBD2
size: NA
J: TRBJ2-3
V: TRBV20-1
CDR3: CSATNRGSADTQYF
DNA: TGCAGTGCTACCAATCGCGGGAGTGCAGATACGCAGTATTTT

length: 14
D: NA
size: NA
J: TRBJ2-3
V: TRBV5-8
CDR3: CASNPSEATDTQYF
DNA: TGTGCCAGCAACCCTAGCGAAGCCACAGATACGCAGTATTTT

length: 15
D: NA
size: few
J: TRBJ2-2
V: TRBV20-1
CDR3: CSARDLSSNTGELFF
DNA: TGCAGTGCTAGAGATTTATCTAGTAACACCGGGGAGCTGTTTTTT

length: 15
D: TRBD2
size: many
J: TRBJ2-1
V: TRBV6-1
CDR3: CASRRAGGQYNEQFF
DNA: TGTGCCAGCAGAAGGGCGGGAGGGCAATACAATGAGCAGTTCTTC

length: 16
D: NA
size: few
J: TRBJ2-1
V: TRBV7-9
CDR3: CASSSEVGDKGDEQFF
DNA: TGTGCCAGCAGCTCAGAAGTTGGAGACAAGGGGGATGAGCAGTTCTTC

length: 16
D: NA
size: NA
J: TRBJ1-4
V: TRBV20-1
CDR3: CSAFYLTRQAEEKLFF
DNA: TGCAGTGCTTTCTACTTGACCCGACAAGCAGAAGAAAAACTGTTTTTT

length: 13
D: NA
size: few
J: TRBJ1-1
V: TRBV20-1
CDR3: CSRPGRKNTEAFF
DNA: TGCAGTAGGCCGGGCAGAAAGAACACTGAAGCTTTCTTT

length: 14
D: NA
size: NA
J: TRBJ1-2
V: TRBV11-2
CDR3: CASSLVDVNYGYTF
DNA: TGTGCCAGCAGCTTAGTGGACGTTAACTATGGCTACACCTTC

length: 19
D: TRBD1
size: few
J: TRBJ2-6
V: TRBV11-1
CDR3: CASSPMQGTGVSGANVLTF
DNA: TGTGCCAGCAGCCCTATGCAGGGGACAGGGGTTTCTGGGGCCAACGTCCTGACTTTC

length: 13
D: NA
size: NA
J: TRBJ1-2
V: TRBV28
CDR3: CASSSIGPDGYTF
DNA: TGTGCCAGCAGTTCCATTGGCCCTGATGGCTACACCTTC

length: 16
D: NA
size: many
J: TRBJ1-4
V: TRBV4-1
CDR3: CASSHRYDLLNEKLFF
DNA: TGCGCCAGCAGCCATAGATATGACCTACTTAATGAAAAACTGTTTTTT

length: 14
D: NA
size: many
J: TRBJ2-7
V: TRBV28
CDR3: CASSFRGWPYEQYF
DNA: TGTGCCAGCAGTTTTCGGGGATGGCCCTACGAGCAGTACTTC

length: 14
D: NA
size: few
J: TRBJ2-1
V: TRBV15
CDR3: CATSSENLVNEQFF
DNA: TGTGCCACCAGCAGCGAAAACCTGGTTAATGAGCAGTTCTTC

length: 12
D: NA
size: few
J: TRBJ2-1
V: TRBV11-2
CDR3: CASSHQGDEQFF
DNA: TGTGCCAGCAGCCATCAGGGAGATGAGCAGTTCTTC

length: 14
D: TRBD1
size: few
J: TRBJ1-4
V: TRBV5-1
CDR3: CASSFGQGSEKLFF
DNA: TGCGCCAGCAGCTTCGGACAGGGCAGTGAAAAACTGTTTTTT

length: 12
D: NA
size: NA
J: TRBJ2-1
V: TRBV12-3/TRBV12-4
CDR3: CASSTRSIEQFF
DNA: TGTGCCAGCAGCACTAGAAGTATTGAGCAGTTCTTC

length: 13
D: NA
size: few
J: TRBJ1-1
V: TRBV5-1
CDR3: CASSLGGAPEAFF
DNA: TGCGCCAGCAGCTTGGGGGGGGCCCCTGAAGCTTTCTTT

length: 13
D: NA
size: few
J: TRBJ1-3
V: TRBV29-1
CDR3: CSVAYSSGNTIYF
DNA: TGCAGCGTTGCGTACAGCTCTGGAAACACCATATATTTT

length: 15
D: NA
size: many
J: TRBJ2-1
V: TRBV7-3
CDR3: CASSPDSTSYNEQFF
DNA: TGTGCCAGCAGTCCCGACAGCACCTCCTACAATGAGCAGTTCTTC

length: 17
D: NA
size: NA
J: TRBJ1-1
V: TRBV7-8
CDR3: CASSLAPTGTPNTEAFF
DNA: TGTGCCAGCAGCTTAGCACCCACCGGGACACCAAACACTGAAGCTTTCTTT

length: 15
D: NA
size: NA
J: TRBJ2-7
V: TRBV7-2
CDR3: CASSLFQGSFKEQYF
DNA: TGTGCCAGCAGCTTATTTCAGGGGTCTTTTAAGGAGCAGTACTTC

length: 14
D: NA
size: NA
J: TRBJ1-5
V: TRBV7-2
CDR3: CASRAPGKNQPQHF
DNA: TGTGCCAGCAGGGCTCCGGGCAAAAATCAGCCCCAGCATTTT

length: 14
D: NA
size: NA
J: TRBJ1-2
V: TRBV5-1
CDR3: CASSSLQGNYGYTF
DNA: TGCGCCAGCAGTTCCCTTCAGGGGAACTATGGCTACACCTTC

length: 16
D: NA
size: NA
J: TRBJ2-6
V: TRBV5-1
CDR3: CASSLRPASGANVLTF
DNA: TGCGCCAGCAGCTTGCGGCCAGCCTCTGGGGCCAACGTCCTGACTTTC

length: 13
D: NA
size: few
J: TRBJ1-1
V: TRBV29-1
CDR3: CSVELDRNTEAFF
DNA: TGCAGCGTTGAACTCGACAGGAACACTGAAGCTTTCTTT

length: 15
D: NA
size: many
J: TRBJ2-7
V: TRBV12-3/TRBV12-4
CDR3: CASSVLWPPEGEQYF
DNA: TGTGCCAGCAGTGTCTTGTGGCCCCCCGAGGGCGAGCAGTACTTC

length: 15
D: NA
size: few
J: TRBJ1-1
V: TRBV6-1
CDR3: CASISRRHPGTEAFF
DNA: TGTGCCAGCATCTCCAGGAGGCATCCAGGCACTGAAGCTTTCTTT

length: 15
D: NA
size: NA
J: TRBJ2-2
V: TRBV5-1
CDR3: CASSLAQVNTGELFF
DNA: TGCGCCAGCAGCTTGGCCCAGGTGAACACCGGGGAGCTGTTTTTT

length: 13
D: NA
size: NA
J: TRBJ1-1
V: TRBV7-9
CDR3: CASSLGGEAEAFF
DNA: TGTGCCAGCAGCTTAGGAGGGGAGGCTGAAGCTTTCTTT

length: 14
D: NA
size: NA
J: TRBJ2-3
V: TRBV5-5
CDR3: CASSLDLRTDTQYF
DNA: TGTGCCAGCAGCCTCGACCTCAGAACAGATACGCAGTATTTT

length: 14
D: NA
size: NA
J: TRBJ2-7
V: TRBV12-3/TRBV12-4
CDR3: CASSLDRRTYEQYF
DNA: TGTGCCAGCAGTCTCGACCGGCGGACCTACGAGCAGTACTTC

length: 13
D: NA
size: NA
J: TRBJ2-3
V: TRBV6-1
CDR3: CASSQRGRDTQYF
DNA: TGTGCCAGCAGTCAACGGGGGCGGGATACGCAGTATTTT

length: 14
D: TRBD1
size: NA
J: TRBJ2-1
V: TRBV11-2
CDR3: CASRAGTVGNEQFF
DNA: TGTGCCAGCAGGGCCGGGACAGTTGGGAACGAGCAGTTCTTC

length: 17
D: NA
size: few
J: TRBJ1-1
V: TRBV29-1
CDR3: CSALMYRAGAMNTEAFF
DNA: TGCAGCGCACTAATGTACAGGGCCGGGGCCATGAACACTGAAGCTTTCTTT

length: 15
D: NA
size: NA
J: TRBJ1-1
V: TRBV9
CDR3: CASSGGARMNTEAFF
DNA: TGTGCCAGCAGCGGGGGGGCCAGAATGAACACTGAAGCTTTCTTT

length: 13
D: NA
size: few
J: TRBJ2-7
V: TRBV29-1
CDR3: CSVGRGDTYEQYF
DNA: TGCAGCGTTGGACGGGGGGACACGTACGAGCAGTACTTC

length: 10
D: NA
size: many
J: TRBJ2-5
V: TRBV6-5
CDR3: CANQKETQYF
DNA: TGTGCCAACCAAAAAGAGACCCAGTACTTC

length: 15
D: NA
size: NA
J: TRBJ1-1
V: TRBV5-4
CDR3: CASSSGGSMNTEAFF
DNA: TGTGCCAGCAGCTCAGGAGGGAGCATGAACACTGAAGCTTTCTTT

length: 11
D: NA
size: NA
J: TRBJ2-1
V: TRBV30
CDR3: CAWSFNREQFF
DNA: TGTGCCTGGAGTTTTAACAGGGAGCAGTTCTTC

length: 13
D: NA
size: few
J: TRBJ2-7
V: TRBV12-3/TRBV12-4
CDR3: CASSLGGPHEQYF
DNA: TGTGCCAGCAGTTTAGGGGGGCCCCACGAGCAGTACTTC

length: 14
D: TRBD2
size: few
J: TRBJ2-1
V: TRBV29-1
CDR3: CSASRGGTYNEQFF
DNA: TGCAGCGCCTCCCGCGGGGGGACCTACAATGAGCAGTTCTTC